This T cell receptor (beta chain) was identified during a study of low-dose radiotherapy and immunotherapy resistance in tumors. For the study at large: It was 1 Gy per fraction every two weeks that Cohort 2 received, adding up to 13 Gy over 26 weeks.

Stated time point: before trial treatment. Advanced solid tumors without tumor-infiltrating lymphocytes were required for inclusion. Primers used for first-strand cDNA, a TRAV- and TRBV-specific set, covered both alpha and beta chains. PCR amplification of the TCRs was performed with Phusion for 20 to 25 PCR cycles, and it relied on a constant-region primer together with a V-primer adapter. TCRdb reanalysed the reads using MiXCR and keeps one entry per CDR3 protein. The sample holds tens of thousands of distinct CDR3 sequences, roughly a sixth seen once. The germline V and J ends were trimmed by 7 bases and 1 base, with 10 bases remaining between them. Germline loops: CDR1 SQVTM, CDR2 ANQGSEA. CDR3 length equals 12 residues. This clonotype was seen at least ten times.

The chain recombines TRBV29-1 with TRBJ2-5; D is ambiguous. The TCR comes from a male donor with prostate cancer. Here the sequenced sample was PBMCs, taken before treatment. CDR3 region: CSAHPAQETQYF. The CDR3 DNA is TGCAGCGCCCATCCGGCCCAAGAGACCCAGTACTTC.